This TCR beta chain derives from a study of cytomegalovirus exposure and HLA in healthy donors. Regarding the study as a whole: Excluded: some indistinguishable V segments such as TRBV6-2 and TRBV6-3. About 87% or about 30% of the time was how often most TCR beta V segments were productive, according to an earlier analysis. Donors were assumed by presence/absence analyses to have roughly uniform sequencing depth.

This PCR relied on a set of 60 Vbeta primers and 13 Jbeta primers. The table came from immunoSEQ multiplex PCR; TCRdb's copy has only in-frame clones and leaves some out. The profile shows tens of thousands of clones, approximately 80% of them singletons. Germline values: CDR1 MNHNS, CDR2 SASEGT. This CDR3 contains 12 residues. This clone was seen once. What it recognizes is unknown. The receptor was derived from a woman between 50 and 59 years old in good health and CMV-seropositive. The chain combines TRBV6-1 with TRBJ2-7; TRBD1 aligns across 11 bases. Sequencing used PBMCs. CDR3 sequence: CASGQGAPKQYF. The CDR3 DNA reads TGTGCTAGCGGACAGGGGGCGCCTAAGCAGTACTTC.